These 11 T cell receptor beta chains were sequenced from one sample in a study of T cell repertoires in cytomegalovirus infection. The antigens these receptors bind are not known. TCRdb re-derived calls from the reads in MiXCR, one entry per CDR3 protein. The sample lists around 360,000 distinct CDR3 sequences, about a third occurring once. Sequenced here: cultured PBMCs, sampled from culture after CMV antigen stimulation. These TCRs come from a human donor in good health (CMV status not recorded). Some clones in this sample may be carry-over from other donors' samples.

The V gene is TRBV20-1, the J gene TRBJ2-5; D might be TRBD2 (5 bases). From germline, CDR1 is DFQATT and CDR2 SNEGSKA (reference sequence). CDR3 size: 14 residues. Trimming took 1 base from V and 2 from J, leaving 11 bases between them. Here the CDR3 DNA reads TGCAGTGCTAGAGGTGGAGGATCTCAAGAGACCCAGTACTTC. It codes for CSARGGGSQETQYF.

The rearrangement links TRBV6-2 or TRBV6-3 to TRBJ2-7, with TRBD2 matching 10 bases. CDR3 size: 17 residues. Trimming cost V 6 bases and J 1 base; bases outside gene matches: 12. Germline CDR1 reads MNHEY; CDR2 reads SVGEGT. CDR3 coding DNA: TGTGCCAGCAGCCCGTACCCCCTAGCGGGAGTATCCTACGAGCAGTACGTC. Encoded protein: CASSPYPLAGVSYEQYV.

The V gene is TRBV7-2, the J gene TRBJ1-5; D unclear. V lost 1 base and J lost 4, with 8 bases in between. Germline V gene lookup returns CDR1 SGHTA and CDR2 FQGNSA. The CDR3 has 14 residues. In DNA form, the CDR3 reads TGTGCCAGCAGCTTAGTTTCCGGGAATCAGCCCCAGCATTTT. It yields the protein CASSLVSGNQPQHF.

The rearrangement links TRBV11-3 to TRBJ2-1, with 7 positions matching TRBD1. With 8 bases clipped from V and 3 bases from J, the junction kept 7 bases outside the gene matches. This CDR3 comprises 14 residues. Looked up from germline, CDR1 is SGHNT and CDR2 is YENEEA. The CDR3 bases are TGTGCCAGCGCAAAGTGGGACAGCTACAATGAGCAGTTCTTC. It specifies CASAKWDSYNEQFF.

The V call is TRBV5-4, the J call TRBJ2-1; 12 bases are shared with TRBD2. After removal of 0 bases from V and 5 bases from J, the junction contained 9 bases not matched to a gene. Germline-derived CDR1 and CDR2 are SGHNT and YYREEE (reference sequence). The CDR3 runs 18 residues. The CDR3 region is CASSLGPSGRAGNNEQFF. CDR3 nucleotide sequence: TGTGCCAGCAGCTTGGGTCCTAGCGGGAGGGCAGGAAACAATGAGCAGTTCTTC. Variable domain in full (rest from reference TRBV5-4 and TRBJ2-1): ETGVTQSPTHLIKTRGQQVTLRCSSQSGHNTVSWYQQALGQGPQFIFQYYREEENGRGNFPPRFSGLQFPNYSSELNVNALELDDSALYLCASSLGPSGRAGNNEQFFGPGTRLTVL.

The gene calls are TRBV4-1 and TRBJ1-1; TRBD1 matches at 7 bases. CDR3 length: 15 amino acids. CDR1 MGHRA and CDR2 YSYEKL come from the germline V gene. After removal of 0 bases from V and 4 bases from J, the junction contained 5 bases not matched to a gene. The CDR3 DNA reads TGCGCCAGCAGCCAAGAGACGACAGGGATCACTGAAGCTTTCTTT. Residues: CASSQETTGITEAFF.

A few counts support this clonotype. The chain employs TRBV12-3 or TRBV12-4 and TRBJ1-5, with 8 bases matching TRBD1. J lost 6 bases, V lost 5 bases, and 9 bases had no gene match. The CDR3 totals 15 residues. The CDR3 sequence is CASSQDRGARQPQHF. For the CDR3, the DNA is TGTGCCAGCAGTCAAGACAGGGGAGCACGTCAGCCCCAGCATTTT.

The V gene is TRBV2, the J gene TRBJ2-5; tentative D call: TRBD1 (6 bases). Germline V lookup: CDR1 SNHLY, CDR2 FYNNEI. The V end lost 8 bases, the J end lost 1 base, and 14 bases lay between the germline ends. The CDR3 is made up of 14 amino acids. The CDR3, as DNA: TGTGCCAGCCGGCGGACAGCCGTCCAAGAGACCCAGTACTTC. Amino acids: CASRRTAVQETQYF.

This clonotype was seen ten or more times. The chain joins TRBV20-1 to TRBJ1-5; D not certain. V lost 4 bases and J lost 4, with 11 bases in between. The CDR3 extends over 13 amino acids. Looked up from germline, CDR1 is DFQATT and CDR2 is SNEGSKA (reference sequence). The CDR3 is CSANAVENQPQHF. The CDR3 DNA follows: TGCAGTGCTAATGCAGTGGAAAATCAGCCCCAGCATTTT.

Only a few counts were recorded for this clonotype. The J gene is TRBJ1-2, the V gene TRBV28; 8 bases match TRBD1. Looked up from germline, CDR1 is MDHEN and CDR2 is SYDVKM. This CDR3 is built from 15 residues. Trimming at V came to 1 base and at J to 7 bases, leaving 8 bases not matched to a gene. In DNA form, the CDR3 reads TGTGCCAGCAGTTTATACCCGGGACAGGTCGGTGGCTACACCTTC. Amino acid sequence: CASSLYPGQVGGYTF.

This clonotype has just a few counts. V usage is TRBV7-2 and J usage is TRBJ1-2; the match to TRBD1 covers 7 bases. CDR3 length equals 17 residues. The germline CDR1 and CDR2 sequences are SGHTA and FQGNSA. V lost 1 base, J lost 0 bases, and 8 bases stayed unmatched. This chain's CDR3 is CASSLGPGQSSNYGYTF. For the CDR3, the DNA is TGTGCCAGCAGCTTAGGGCCGGGACAGTCCTCTAACTATGGCTACACCTTC.